The present TCR beta chain was sequenced within a study of TIL therapy for anti-PD-1-resistant metastatic lung cancer (dated by TCRdb to about 2021). For the wider study: Among the enrolled patients, the median age was approximately 56 years (range 38-75), and the median tumor PD-L1 proportion score was around 6%. Across the cohort, whole-exome sequencing showed a median non-synonymous tumor mutation burden of about 1.5 mutations per megabase. T cell receptor beta sequencing of tumor and peripheral blood was used to follow clonotypes across the tumor, the expanded TIL product and serial blood samples. Most of the cohort had lung adenocarcinoma, several tumors were EGFR-mutant and two were ALK-rearranged, and half of the patients were current or former smokers.

Broader findings and caveats from the paper: Clonal turnover during TIL culture was high, and many clones enriched in the product were not detected in the baseline tumor, suggesting clonal contraction instead of faithful expansion. Compared with baseline intratumoral T cells, expanded TIL cultures were more clonal and less diverse (median clonality around 6% vs 30%, p < 0.0001). The study protocol defined all tumor marker inferences as exploratory. Because the cohort was highly selected, with more treatment-naive, never-smoker and oncogene-addicted patients than is typical, generalizability is limited.

In the case of this clone: The antigen it binds to is not known. No base qualities exist here, and no much larger clone lies one base off it.

TCR beta CDR3 regions were amplified from genomic DNA by bias-controlled multiplex PCR with the immunoSEQ v3 hsTCRB kit. TCR libraries were sequenced on an Illumina NextSeq 500 to 1.5 million to 2.5 million read pairs for survey level or 5-6 million for deep level. In the paper's pipeline: The immunoSEQ Analyzer software assigned V, D and J genes, filtered out non-productive sequences, and reported clonality. Repertoires were compared by productive Simpson clonality and by the Morisita overlap index of productive TRB rearrangements between infused TIL and blood. The table was pulled from immuneACCESS by TCRdb, which kept in-frame rearrangements only. Such tables lose some clones; where checked, under half of the loss comes from unresolved V genes, and the rest has no known cause. V, J and clone size were drawn from that table, and D and trimming were deduced from the DNA. The sample yields approximately 6,700 clones; 60% to 70% were counted once. The ten largest make up roughly a sixth of the sample.

Trimming removed 4 bases from V and 6 bases from J; the gene matches leave 3 bases unexplained. CDR1 and CDR2 are drawn from the germline V gene: SGHRS, YFSETQ. Inclusive of the bounding cysteine and phenylalanine, the CDR3 is 14 residues long. Just the 42-base CDR3 DNA is kept, in frame starting at base 1. Interpreted using the paper, the time point label stands for: pre-treatment sample, taken before nivolumab and TIL therapy. The baseline tumor samples were excised metastases, mostly pleural nodules or supraclavicular lymph nodes, taken from the same resection that was used to grow TIL. Tumors were harvested prior to any PD-1/PD-L1 blockade, after which nivolumab was administered to patients, and lymphodepletion, expanded TIL infusion and IL-2 were given to patients who progressed. A phase I trial run at two centers enrolled adults with stage 4 NSCLC between October 2017 and 2020. Samples were obtained from a single-arm, open-label phase I trial in which tumor-infiltrating lymphocyte therapy with nivolumab was evaluated in advanced non-small cell lung cancer. Portions of each resected tumor were snap-frozen in liquid nitrogen and were stored at -80 degrees C. Tumor regions of interest were selected on H&E sections by laser-capture macrodissection, were pulverized into roughly 16 mg aliquots, and were extracted with Qiagen Allprep kits.

Sequencing used tumor tissue, obtained at baseline. This sequence uses TRBV5-1 and TRBJ2-4; TRBD2 lines up with 11 middle nucleotides. The TCR was taken from a person aged 25 to 80 with non-small cell lung cancer. The CDR3 reads CASSLGTSGNIQYF. Read as DNA, the sequence is TGCGCCAGCAGCCTCGGGACTAGCGGAAACATTCAGTACTTC.